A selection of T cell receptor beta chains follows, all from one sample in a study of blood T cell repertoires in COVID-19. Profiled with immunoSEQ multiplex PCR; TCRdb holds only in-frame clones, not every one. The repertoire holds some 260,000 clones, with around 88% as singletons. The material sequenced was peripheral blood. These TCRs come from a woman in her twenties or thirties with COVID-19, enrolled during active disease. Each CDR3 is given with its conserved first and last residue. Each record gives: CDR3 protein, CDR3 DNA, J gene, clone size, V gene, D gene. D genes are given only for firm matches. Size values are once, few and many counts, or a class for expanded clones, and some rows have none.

CDR3 protein: CASSEASRGSYEQYF
CDR3 DNA: TGTGCCAGCAGTGAAGCCAGCAGGGGTAGTTACGAGCAGTACTTC
J gene: TRBJ2-7
clone size: .
V gene: TRBV2
D gene: .

CDR3 protein: CASSPRTTSGGETDTQYF
CDR3 DNA: TGTGCCAGCTCACCGCGTACGACTAGCGGGGGAGAGACAGATACGCAGTATTTT
J gene: TRBJ2-3
clone size: .
V gene: TRBV18
D gene: TRBD2

CDR3 protein: CASSRNGQRNQPQHF
CDR3 DNA: TGTGCCAGCAGTCGCAACGGACAGAGAAATCAGCCCCAGCATTTT
J gene: TRBJ1-5
clone size: .
V gene: TRBV6-5
D gene: .

CDR3 protein: CASSQRLAGGGTDTQYF
CDR3 DNA: TGTGCCAGCAGCCAAAGACTAGCGGGAGGGGGCACAGATACGCAGTATTTT
J gene: TRBJ2-3
clone size: .
V gene: TRBV4-2
D gene: TRBD2

CDR3 protein: CATSRGSGGEQFF
CDR3 DNA: TGTGCCACCAGCAGAGGGTCCGGGGGTGAGCAGTTCTTC
J gene: TRBJ2-1
clone size: .
V gene: TRBV15
D gene: .

CDR3 protein: CASSQTGTGDSYEQYF
CDR3 DNA: TGTGCCAGCAGCCAAACCGGGACAGGGGACTCCTACGAGCAGTACTTC
J gene: TRBJ2-7
clone size: .
V gene: TRBV6-2/TRBV6-3
D gene: TRBD1

CDR3 protein: CASSYQGILQYF
CDR3 DNA: TGCGCCAGCAGCTATCAGGGGATTCTCCAGTACTTC
J gene: TRBJ2-7
clone size: .
V gene: TRBV5-1
D gene: .

CDR3 protein: CASTGGVGREETQYF
CDR3 DNA: TGTGCCAGCACCGGGGGGGTCGGACGAGAAGAGACCCAGTACTTC
J gene: TRBJ2-5
clone size: .
V gene: TRBV5-5
D gene: TRBD2

CDR3 protein: CASSQASNSPLHF
CDR3 DNA: TGTGCCAGCAGCCAGGCCAGTAATTCACCCCTCCACTTT
J gene: TRBJ1-6
clone size: .
V gene: TRBV4-2
D gene: .

CDR3 protein: CATSRESARGLFF
CDR3 DNA: TGTGCCACCAGCAGAGAATCGGCCAGGGGGCTGTTTTTT
J gene: TRBJ1-4
clone size: once
V gene: TRBV15
D gene: TRBD1

CDR3 protein: CASSVSQQETQYF
CDR3 DNA: TGTGCCAGCAGCGTCTCCCAGCAAGAGACCCAGTACTTC
J gene: TRBJ2-5
clone size: .
V gene: TRBV9
D gene: .

CDR3 protein: CASSQDHDQPQHF
CDR3 DNA: TGTGCCAGCAGCCAAGACCATGATCAGCCCCAGCATTTT
J gene: TRBJ1-5
clone size: .
V gene: TRBV4-2
D gene: .

CDR3 protein: CASSSPLGAGVYNEQFF
CDR3 DNA: TGTGCCAGCAGTTCCCCCTTAGGAGCGGGGGTATACAATGAGCAGTTCTTC
J gene: TRBJ2-1
clone size: once
V gene: TRBV28
D gene: TRBD2

CDR3 protein: CASSNPTVPWEQFF
CDR3 DNA: TGTGCCAGCAGCAACCCCACGGTGCCCTGGGAGCAGTTCTTC
J gene: TRBJ2-1
clone size: .
V gene: TRBV28
D gene: .

CDR3 protein: CASRSGASNTGELFF
CDR3 DNA: TGCGCCAGCAGATCAGGGGCCTCGAACACCGGGGAGCTGTTTTTT
J gene: TRBJ2-2
clone size: .
V gene: TRBV5-1
D gene: .

CDR3 protein: CASSLSDSDTQYF
CDR3 DNA: TGTGCCAGCAGTTTAAGTGACAGCGATACGCAGTATTTT
J gene: TRBJ2-3
clone size: .
V gene: TRBV12-3/TRBV12-4
D gene: .

CDR3 protein: CASSGLGGTDEAFF
CDR3 DNA: TGTGCCAGTAGTGGGCTCGGAGGGACGGATGAAGCTTTCTTT
J gene: TRBJ1-1
clone size: .
V gene: TRBV19
D gene: .

CDR3 protein: CASKTLLGVAGVRQETQYF
CDR3 DNA: TGTGCCAGTAAAACTCTATTGGGGGTAGCGGGGGTCCGACAAGAGACCCAGTACTTC
J gene: TRBJ2-5
clone size: .
V gene: TRBV27
D gene: TRBD2

CDR3 protein: CASSENGGSDTQYF
CDR3 DNA: TGTGCCAGCAGTGAAAATGGCGGTTCAGATACGCAGTATTTT
J gene: TRBJ2-3
clone size: .
V gene: TRBV2
D gene: .

CDR3 protein: CASSSGNYGYTF
CDR3 DNA: TGTGCCAGCTCCAGCGGTAACTATGGCTACACCTTC
J gene: TRBJ1-2
clone size: .
V gene: TRBV6-5
D gene: .

CDR3 protein: CASSEHQLRDSYEQYF
CDR3 DNA: TGTGCCAGCAGTGAACACCAACTCCGGGACAGCTACGAGCAGTACTTC
J gene: TRBJ2-7
clone size: .
V gene: TRBV2
D gene: TRBD1

CDR3 protein: CASSSSIAGGNIVNEQFF
CDR3 DNA: TGTGCCAGCAGCTCCTCGATAGCGGGAGGGAATATAGTAAATGAGCAGTTCTTC
J gene: TRBJ2-1
clone size: .
V gene: TRBV9
D gene: TRBD2

CDR3 protein: CASSESGRRTDTQYF
CDR3 DNA: TGTGCCAGCAGCGAGAGTGGGAGGCGCACAGATACGCAGTATTTT
J gene: TRBJ2-3
clone size: .
V gene: TRBV9
D gene: .

CDR3 protein: CASSPRGAEAGGYTF
CDR3 DNA: TGTGCCAGCAGCCCCCGGGGGGCCGAGGCTGGAGGCTACACCTTC
J gene: TRBJ1-2
clone size: few
V gene: TRBV7-9
D gene: .

CDR3 protein: CAWSVFGSHDYGYTF
CDR3 DNA: TGTGCCTGGAGTGTTTTTGGCAGTCACGACTATGGCTACACCTTC
J gene: TRBJ1-2
clone size: .
V gene: TRBV30
D gene: .

CDR3 protein: CASSVVQGVGETQYF
CDR3 DNA: TGTGCCAGCAGCGTAGTCCAGGGCGTGGGAGAGACCCAGTACTTC
J gene: TRBJ2-5
clone size: .
V gene: TRBV9
D gene: .

CDR3 protein: CASSRDYSLTQYF
CDR3 DNA: TGTGCCAGCAGCCGCGACTACTCCTTGACCCAGTACTTC
J gene: TRBJ2-5
clone size: .
V gene: TRBV3-1/TRBV3-2
D gene: .

CDR3 protein: CASSGTIRFF
CDR3 DNA: TGCGCCAGCAGCGGGACTATTCGGTTCTTC
J gene: TRBJ2-1
clone size: .
V gene: TRBV10-2
D gene: TRBD2

CDR3 protein: CSVATAGLYGYTF
CDR3 DNA: TGCAGCGTGGCCACGGCGGGCCTCTATGGCTACACCTTC
J gene: TRBJ1-2
clone size: .
V gene: TRBV29-1
D gene: .

CDR3 protein: CASSDLGEGIAGNTIYF
CDR3 DNA: TGTGCCAGCAGCGACCTGGGGGAGGGGATAGCTGGAAACACCATATATTTT
J gene: TRBJ1-3
clone size: .
V gene: TRBV9
D gene: .

CDR3 protein: CASSLAPLGSGNTIYF
CDR3 DNA: TGTGCCAGCAGCTTAGCACCCCTGGGCAGTGGAAACACCATATATTTT
J gene: TRBJ1-3
clone size: .
V gene: TRBV11-2
D gene: .

CDR3 protein: CASSETGKYYEQYF
CDR3 DNA: TGTGCCAGCAGTGAGACAGGGAAATACTACGAGCAGTACTTC
J gene: TRBJ2-7
clone size: .
V gene: TRBV28
D gene: TRBD1

CDR3 protein: CASSWVGQSNTEAFF
CDR3 DNA: TGCGCCAGCAGCTGGGTGGGGCAGTCGAACACTGAAGCTTTCTTT
J gene: TRBJ1-1
clone size: .
V gene: TRBV5-1
D gene: .

CDR3 protein: CASSQDPGRLLMNTEAFF
CDR3 DNA: TGCGCCAGCAGCCAAGATCCCGGTCGTCTCCTCATGAACACTGAAGCTTTCTTT
J gene: TRBJ1-1
clone size: .
V gene: TRBV4-3
D gene: .

CDR3 protein: CASSPRGTYNEQFF
CDR3 DNA: TGTGCCAGCAGCCCTCGGGGGACCTACAATGAGCAGTTCTTC
J gene: TRBJ2-1
clone size: .
V gene: TRBV27
D gene: .

CDR3 protein: CASSYPGVERAFF
CDR3 DNA: TGTGCCAGCAGTTACCCGGGGGTCGAGAGGGCTTTCTTT
J gene: TRBJ1-1
clone size: .
V gene: TRBV6-2/TRBV6-3
D gene: .

CDR3 protein: CASSFPREQYF
CDR3 DNA: TGTGCCAGCAGTTTTCCCCGCGAGCAGTACTTC
J gene: TRBJ2-7
clone size: once
V gene: TRBV2
D gene: .

CDR3 protein: CATQGAGEKLFF
CDR3 DNA: TGTGCCACACAGGGGGCAGGTGAAAAACTGTTTTTT
J gene: TRBJ1-4
clone size: .
V gene: TRBV15
D gene: TRBD1

CDR3 protein: CASSLARGEQFF
CDR3 DNA: TGTGCCAGCAGCCTGGCCAGAGGCGAGCAGTTCTTC
J gene: TRBJ2-1
clone size: .
V gene: TRBV11-2
D gene: .

CDR3 protein: CASSLGGGNTGELFF
CDR3 DNA: TGCGCCAGCAGCTTGGGTGGAGGGAACACCGGGGAGCTGTTTTTT
J gene: TRBJ2-2
clone size: .
V gene: TRBV5-1
D gene: .

CDR3 protein: CASSIAGPITRNTIYF
CDR3 DNA: TGTGCCAGTAGTATAGCAGGGCCCATTACCAGAAACACCATATATTTT
J gene: TRBJ1-3
clone size: .
V gene: TRBV19
D gene: .

CDR3 protein: CASSAITGEQFF
CDR3 DNA: TGTGCCAGCTCAGCCATAACGGGTGAGCAGTTCTTC
J gene: TRBJ2-1
clone size: .
V gene: TRBV18
D gene: .

CDR3 protein: CASSINGQANTEAFF
CDR3 DNA: TGTGCCAGCAGCATTAACGGACAGGCGAACACTGAAGCTTTCTTT
J gene: TRBJ1-1
clone size: .
V gene: TRBV6-5
D gene: TRBD1

CDR3 protein: CASSQERLQVALDSIYF
CDR3 DNA: TGTGCCAGCAGCCAAGAGAGGTTGCAGGTGGCTTTGGACTCCATATATTTT
J gene: TRBJ1-3
clone size: .
V gene: TRBV4-2
D gene: .

CDR3 protein: CASSRQWILETQYF
CDR3 DNA: TGTGCCAGCAGCCGACAATGGATCCTTGAGACCCAGTACTTC
J gene: TRBJ2-5
clone size: .
V gene: TRBV6-2/TRBV6-3
D gene: .

CDR3 protein: CASNDRGPADTQYF
CDR3 DNA: TGCGCCAGCAATGACAGGGGGCCCGCAGATACGCAGTATTTT
J gene: TRBJ2-3
clone size: .
V gene: TRBV10-1
D gene: TRBD1